This TCR beta chain was recovered during a study of blood T cells in healthy people across ages. The second PCR ran roughly 6 to 11 cycles with a sample-barcoded 5' primer and J-beta primers. TCRdb redid the calling of the 5' RACE reads with MiXCR, one entry per CDR3 protein. Seen here are around 1,100,000 distinct CDR3 sequences, more than 30% observed once, and the top ten hold over 10%. Trimming removed 3 bases from V and 10 bases from J, with 16 bases in between. Germline CDR1 is LGHNA and CDR2 is YSLEER. The length of the CDR3 is 15 residues. The specimen was blood. The TCR was taken from a man aged 18 to 35 in good health. V usage is TRBV4-3 and J usage is TRBJ1-6; D call uncertain. For the CDR3, the DNA is TGCGCCAGCAGCCACGACCGCCGGAGGAACTCACCCCTCCACTTT. Encoded protein: CASSHDRRRNSPLHF.